This is a list of T cell receptor beta chains from one sample in a study of cytomegalovirus exposure and HLA in healthy donors. Measured with immunoSEQ multiplex PCR; TCRdb has only the in-frame clones, and not every one. Of about 72,000 clones in the sample, around 80% were seen once. Sequencing was performed on PBMCs. The receptors were sampled from a man younger than 30 in good health and CMV-seronegative. The CDR3 runs from the conserved cysteine through the conserved F or W. The D gene is left open where the match is weak. Clone sizes are given selectively: once, few, many, or a class where the clone is expanded.

V,size,J,D,DNA,CDR3
TRBV7-9,NA,TRBJ2-1,TRBD2,TGTGCCAGCAGCTTACGGGTCGGGAGCGGGGGGGCCAATGAGCAGTTCTTC,CASSLRVGSGGANEQFF
TRBV9,NA,TRBJ1-3,NA,TGTGCCAGCAGCGTAGAGGGAGCTGGAAACACCATATATTTT,CASSVEGAGNTIYF
TRBV2,NA,TRBJ2-7,NA,TGTGCCAGCAGTGAAGGCAGCTCCTACGAGCAGTACTTC,CASSEGSSYEQYF
TRBV7-2,NA,TRBJ1-5,TRBD1,TGTGCCAGCAGCCCGGGACAGGACAATCAGCCCCAGCATTTT,CASSPGQDNQPQHF
TRBV7-9,NA,TRBJ2-7,NA,TGTGCCAGCAGCTCTCAGGGTGTGCAGTACTTC,CASSSQGVQYF
TRBV4-1,NA,TRBJ1-1,NA,TGCGCCAGCAGCCAAGGGCCAGAGAACACTGAAGCTTTCTTT,CASSQGPENTEAFF
TRBV2,NA,TRBJ1-1,TRBD1,TGTGCCAGCAGTGTGACGACAGGGACTTCTGAAGCTTTCTTT,CASSVTTGTSEAFF
TRBV29-1,NA,TRBJ1-1,NA,TGCAGCGTTGAGGAGGGTATCGGCACTGAAGCTTTCTTT,CSVEEGIGTEAFF
TRBV29-1,NA,TRBJ1-1,NA,TGCAGCGTTGGCAAGGAAACAGGGACCACCACTGAAGCTTTCTTT,CSVGKETGTTTEAFF
TRBV7-2,NA,TRBJ1-6,TRBD1,TGTGCCAGCAGCTTAGGGACAGGGTCAAGGAATTCACCCCTCCACTTT,CASSLGTGSRNSPLHF
TRBV28,NA,TRBJ2-3,NA,TGTGCCAGCCGGACGGAGGGCCCGGATACGCAGTATTTT,CASRTEGPDTQYF
TRBV15,NA,TRBJ2-3,TRBD1,TGTGCCACCAGCAGACCACAGGGGGGTACGCAGTATTTT,CATSRPQGGTQYF
TRBV11-2,NA,TRBJ2-4,TRBD1,TGTGCCAGCAGCCCGACAGGGGCGAGAAACATTCAGTACTTC,CASSPTGARNIQYF
TRBV5-1,NA,TRBJ2-5,NA,TGCGCCAGCAGCTTGGGGTCCAGGGGTGGCGAGACCCAGTACTTC,CASSLGSRGGETQYF
TRBV30,NA,TRBJ2-1,TRBD2,TGTGCCTGGAACCACGGGACTAGACCCCCCCATGAGCAGTTCTTC,CAWNHGTRPPHEQFF
TRBV18,NA,TRBJ2-3,NA,TGTGCCAGCTCACCGGCGAGGGCGATTGGCACAGATACGCAGTATTTT,CASSPARAIGTDTQYF
TRBV7-2,NA,TRBJ1-5,TRBD1,TGTGCCAGCAGCCCGACAGGGGGCAATCAGCCCCAGCATTTT,CASSPTGGNQPQHF
TRBV2,few,TRBJ2-4,TRBD1,TGTGCCAGCGGAACGGGACAGGGTGCAAACATTCAGTACTTC,CASGTGQGANIQYF
TRBV5-8,NA,TRBJ2-2,NA,TGTGCCAGCAGCGTGACATACACCGGGGAGCTGTTTTTT,CASSVTYTGELFF
TRBV5-6,once,TRBJ2-1,NA,TGTGCCAGCAGCTTTGGAGACAGATACAATGAGCAGTTCTTC,CASSFGDRYNEQFF
TRBV10-1,NA,TRBJ1-2,TRBD1,TGCGCCAGCAGTGAGTCGAGGGACAGGACATCTGGCTATGGCTACACCTTC,CASSESRDRTSGYGYTF
TRBV7-3,NA,TRBJ1-5,NA,TGTGCCAGCAGCTTAGTGAGAAGCAATAGCAATCAGCCCCAGCATTTT,CASSLVRSNSNQPQHF